These 20 T cell receptor beta chains originate from one sample sequenced in a study of cytomegalovirus exposure and HLA in healthy donors. PCR was performed using 60 Vbeta and 13 Jbeta primers. Some clones are missing from TCRdb's copy, which holds only in-frame ones; the method was immunoSEQ multiplex PCR. The sample records some 130,000 clones, about 76% being singletons. The sample was PBMCs. These receptors came from a woman in her 40s in good health and CMV-seronegative.

This clone was seen once. CDR3 in amino acids: CAWSVLGATNEKLFF. The CDR3 coding sequence is TGTGCCTGGAGTGTTTTAGGGGCAACTAATGAAAAACTGTTTTTT. The V gene is TRBV30, the J gene TRBJ1-4; the D gene is possibly TRBD1 (5 bases). Trimming cost V 0 bases and J 0 bases, with 8 bases left between them. This CDR3 comprises 15 residues. Germline assignment: CDR1 GTSNPN and CDR2 SVGIG (reference sequence).

The count of this clone is one. The V gene is TRBV29-1, the J gene TRBJ2-7; 9 nucleotides line up with TRBD1. The V gene end was trimmed by 5 bases and the J gene end by 6 bases; junction bases not matched to a gene: 2. The length of the CDR3 is 11 residues. CDR1 and CDR2 (germline): SQVTM, ANQGSEA. The CDR3 is CSVQTGGEQYF. As DNA, the CDR3 is TGCAGCGTTCAGACAGGGGGCGAGCAGTACTTC.

The chain uses TRBV10-3 and TRBJ1-1; 7 bases are a match to TRBD1. The CDR3 extends over 14 amino acids. Per germline, CDR1 ENHRY and CDR2 SYGVKD. V gave up 4 bases and J gave up 4 bases; unmatched junction bases: 6. Here the CDR3 reads CAISAGQVGTEAFF. As DNA, the CDR3 is TGTGCCATCAGTGCCGGACAGGTAGGCACTGAAGCTTTCTTT.

The chain has TRBV6-6 and TRBJ1-1; D not certain. The V gene lost 2 bases and the J gene lost 5 bases, with 9 bases spanning the gap. The CDR3 consists of 13 residues. The germline V gene has CDR1 MNHNY and CDR2 SVGAGI (reference sequence). The CDR3 region has the DNA TGTGCCAGCAGTTACCCCGGCGGGACTGAAGCTTTCTTT. This encodes CASSYPGGTEAFF.

The V call is TRBV11-2, the J call TRBJ2-5; 8 bases fit TRBD2. This CDR3 has 16 amino acids. Germline CDR1 SGHAT, CDR2 FQNNGV. J gave up 0 bases and V 1 base, and 4 bases lay outside the gene matches. The CDR3 is CASSLVSGGNQETQYF. For the CDR3, the DNA is TGTGCCAGCAGCTTAGTTTCGGGGGGGAACCAAGAGACCCAGTACTTC.

This chain links TRBV11-3 with TRBJ1-6; D unresolved. The CDR3 totals 13 residues. Trimming pared 3 bases from V and 8 bases from J, leaving 8 bases between. Per the germline V gene, CDR1 is SGHNT and CDR2 is YENEEA. CDR3 in DNA: TGTGCCAGCAGCTTCCGGGTTGATTCACCCCTCCACTTT. This gives the protein CASSFRVDSPLHF.

This chain uses TRBV5-1 with TRBJ1-5; D ambiguous. CDR3 length: 14 residues. Germline CDR1 and CDR2: SGHRS and YFSETQ. Trimming took off 4 bases at V and 3 bases at J, with 11 bases between the two ends. Here the CDR3 DNA reads TGCGCCAGCAGCCCGGACGGGAACAATCAGCCCCAGCATTTT. This translates into CASSPDGNNQPQHF.

The chain carries TRBV7-9 and TRBJ1-5; possibly TRBD1 for D (6 bases). The length of the CDR3 is 15 residues. The ends were cut back, 1 base at V and 6 bases at J, with 13 bases in the middle. Germline loops: CDR1 SEHNR, CDR2 FQNEAQ (reference sequence). The CDR3 DNA reads TGTGCCAGCAGCTTAGAGGGGAGGGGGGTTCAGCCCCAGCATTTT. Its protein is CASSLEGRGVQPQHF.

This clone was found a few times. The chain recombines TRBV9 with TRBJ1-6; D not resolved. CDR1 SGDLS and CDR2 YYNGEE come from the germline V gene. This CDR3 has 16 residues. V was clipped by 2 bases and J by 0 bases, with 9 bases between them. Here the CDR3 DNA reads TGTGCCAGCAGCGTCTCACAGAGCTCCTATAATTCACCCCTCCACTTT. Translated: CASSVSQSSYNSPLHF.

The chain couples TRBV4-2 to TRBJ2-3; 9 bases match TRBD2. Germline V gives CDR1 LGHNA, CDR2 YNFKEQ. V dropped 4 bases and J dropped 5; count of bases not matched to a gene: 13. The CDR3 consists of 17 residues. The CDR3 is CASSPNVAGGTRDTQYF. DNA for the CDR3: TGTGCCAGCAGCCCAAACGTGGCGGGGGGGACTCGAGATACGCAGTATTTT.

V is TRBV28 and J is TRBJ1-5; D is unclear. The CDR3 spans 13 residues. With 6 bases removed from V and 4 bases from J, the gap between germline ends came to 10 bases. Germline V gene sequence: CDR1 MDHEN, CDR2 SYDVKM. The CDR3 DNA reads as TGTGCCAGCAGGAGAACGGGAAATCAGCCCCAGCATTTT. Translated, it gives CASRRTGNQPQHF.

The rearrangement joins TRBV5-1 to TRBJ2-3; 9 bases line up with TRBD2. Trimming at V came to 2 bases and at J to 3 bases, leaving 10 bases not matched to a gene. Germline loops: CDR1 SGHRS, CDR2 YFSETQ. CDR3 length equals 17 residues. The CDR3 reads CASSFGGSGLATDTQYF. In nucleotides, the CDR3 is TGCGCCAGCAGCTTTGGCGGGTCGGGACTAGCAACAGATACGCAGTATTTT.

The gene calls are TRBV4-3 and TRBJ2-3; 11 bases match TRBD2. V was pared by 1 base and J by 0 bases, with 0 bases of the junction left unmatched. This CDR3 is built from 16 residues. CDR1 and CDR2 from the germline V gene are LGHNA and YSLEER. In DNA form, the CDR3 reads TGCGCCAGCAGCCAAGTAGCGGGGGGGAGCACAGATACGCAGTATTTT. Translated, it gives CASSQVAGGSTDTQYF.

The chain uses TRBV7-9 and TRBJ1-4; 7 bases are shared with TRBD1. The CDR3 spans 14 residues. Unmatched junction bases numbered 3, after V lost 3 bases and J lost 5 bases. Per the germline V gene, CDR1 is SEHNR and CDR2 is FQNEAQ (reference sequence). The CDR3, as DNA: TGTGCCAGCAGCTTCCAGGGGGGAAATGAAAAACTGTTTTTT. Amino acid sequence: CASSFQGGNEKLFF.

This clone showed up just once. The genes are TRBV5-6 and TRBJ2-1; 7 bases fit TRBD1. With V trimmed by 4 bases and J by 3 bases, 10 bases remained unmatched. The CDR3 is 16 residues long. The germline CDR1 and CDR2 sequences are SGHDT and YYEEEE. The CDR3 region has the DNA TGTGCCAGCAGCCATATGATCCGGGACAGCTACAATGAGCAGTTCTTC. Translating it yields CASSHMIRDSYNEQFF.

V and J are TRBV25-1 and TRBJ2-1; D is possibly TRBD1 (6 bases). Germline V gene sequence: CDR1 MGHDK, CDR2 SYGVNS. Between the trimmed V and J ends, which lost 4 bases and 4 bases, there was a span of 8 bases. This CDR3 spans 13 amino acids. The CDR3 DNA is TGTGCCAGCAGTGGGACAGAGTACAATGAGCAGTTCTTC. The encoded protein is CASSGTEYNEQFF.

The chain has TRBV15 and TRBJ1-6; D remains unclear. Germline values: CDR1 LNHNV, CDR2 YYDKDF (reference sequence). V lost 0 bases and J 8 bases, leaving 8 bases between the germline ends. This CDR3 contains 14 residues. The CDR3 bases are TGTGCCACCAGCAGAGATTCCCGCGATTCACCCCTCCACTTT. Translated, it gives CATSRDSRDSPLHF.

The V call is TRBV28, the J call TRBJ1-2; 8 nucleotides match TRBD1. CDR3 length: 15 amino acids. The trim removed 6 bases at V and 1 base at J, leaving 7 bases unmatched. The germline gives CDR1 MDHEN, CDR2 SYDVKM. The CDR3 DNA reads as TGTGCCAGCAGACCTGCCGGACAGGGTAACTATGGCTACACCTTC. It encodes CASRPAGQGNYGYTF.

The gene calls are TRBV10-3 and TRBJ1-2; TRBD1 matches at 7 bases. The CDR3 is made up of 15 amino acids. J gave up 8 bases and V 10 bases, and 19 bases lay outside the gene matches. Germline loops: CDR1 ENHRY, CDR2 SYGVKD. DNA for the CDR3: TGTGCCACCATGGAGCAAGGAAAGACAGGGAACGGCTACACCTTC. Amino acids: CATMEQGKTGNGYTF.

This chain links TRBV27 with TRBJ2-1; TRBD1 agrees at 8 bases. Trimming removed 5 bases from V and 8 bases from J; junction bases left unmatched: 5. Germline assignment: CDR1 MNHEY and CDR2 SMNVEV (reference sequence). There are 13 residues in the CDR3. In DNA form, the CDR3 reads TGTGCCAGCAGTCGGACAGGGACGGATGAGCAGTTCTTC. It specifies CASSRTGTDEQFF.